This TCR beta chain appears in the sequencing data of a study of blood T cell repertoires in COVID-19. Looking at the study overall: Nucleic acid was either cDNA or gDNA, and it came from T cells, B-cell-depleted T cells, or PBMCs.

Measured with immunoSEQ multiplex PCR; TCRdb has only the in-frame clones, and not every one. The data hold 150,000 to 200,000 clones, with about 85% observed a single time. A few counts support this clone. The CDR3 runs 13 residues. V shed 12 bases and J 4 bases; nucleotides not matched to a gene: 3. Germline lookup yields CDR1 KGHDR and CDR2 SFDVKD. The clonotype originates from a man in his sixties with active or convalescent COVID-19. The sequenced sample consisted of peripheral blood. The gene calls are TRBV24-1 and TRBJ2-2; 11 bases map to TRBD1. The CDR3 sequence is CAAGTGGTGELFF. CDR3 sequence (DNA): TGTGCCGCCGGGACAGGGGGCACCGGGGAGCTGTTTTTT.